This T cell receptor (beta chain) was found in a study of T cell responses to AZD1222 COVID-19 vaccine. The table came from immunoSEQ multiplex PCR; TCRdb's copy has only in-frame clones and leaves some out. This repertoire shows approximately 98,000 clones, around nine tenths found once; its top ten account for roughly 3.2%. Notes on the study in general: Donors in the cohort were predominantly white British and more often female, and clonal diversity was possibly underestimated. At baseline, just five to seven AZD1222 recipients tested seropositive.

The CDR3 spans 14 residues. The germline V gene has CDR1 SGHRS and CDR2 YFSETQ. After removal of 0 bases from V and 5 bases from J, the junction contained 0 bases not matched to a gene. To note about this clone: Its specificity is unknown.

The sample was peripheral blood, taken on day 0 of MenACWY control vaccination. This receptor was taken from an adult in good health. The chain is built from TRBV5-1 and TRBJ1-4; 8 bases align to TRBD1. In DNA form, the CDR3 reads TGCGCCAGCAGCTTGGGACAGGGGAATGAAAAACTGTTTTTT. It specifies CASSLGQGNEKLFF. Using reference TRBV5-1 and TRBJ1-4 for the parts outside the CDR3, the full variable domain is KAGVTQTPRYLIKTRGQQVTLSCSPISGHRSVSWYQQTPGQGLQFLFEYFSETQRNKGNFPGRFSGRQFSNSRSEMNVSTLELGDSALYLCASSLGQGNEKLFFGSGTQLSVL.